The 8 T cell receptor beta chains reported below all come from one sample, sequenced in a study of radiation and T cells in renal cell carcinoma. Sequenced by immunoSEQ multiplex PCR; TCRdb stores in-frame clones only, minus some. Counted here are roughly 150,000 clones, 80% to 90% occurring once; the ten biggest clones make up about an eighth. The time point: blood 2 weeks post-SBRT. Treatment noted: 15 Gy SBRT to primary tumor, nephrectomy 4 weeks later. Sequencing was performed on blood, taken from a patient whose treatment included radiotherapy and nephrectomy. The origin of the receptors is a woman in her forties or fifties with renal cell carcinoma.

The CDR3 DNA follows: TGCGCCAGCAGCTTGAGTCTACAGGGGACAGGCTACACCTTC. This gives the protein CASSLSLQGTGYTF. The chain links TRBV5-1 to TRBJ1-2; 7 positions agree with TRBD1. From germline, CDR1 is SGHRS and CDR2 YFSETQ. CDR3 length: 14 residues. V was clipped by 1 base and J by 8 bases; unmatched bases: 8.

The chain couples TRBV7-2 to TRBJ2-5; TRBD2 is a possible D gene (6 bases). Trimming took 5 bases from V and 5 from J, leaving 12 bases between them. This CDR3 contains 13 residues. Germline V gene sequence: CDR1 SGHTA, CDR2 FQGNSA. The CDR3 reads CASSALAGETQYF. CDR3 nucleotide sequence: TGTGCCAGCAGCGCACTAGCAGGGGAGACCCAGTACTTC.

V and J are TRBV4-2 and TRBJ2-7, with D uncertain. Trimming cost V 4 bases and J 3 bases, with 10 bases left between them. CDR1 and CDR2 (germline): LGHNA, YNFKEQ. CDR3 length: 13 residues. The CDR3 coding sequence is TGTGCCAGCAGCCCCTTGGGTGGCTACGAGCAGTACTTC. The encoded protein is CASSPLGGYEQYF.

The CDR3 loop reads CAISEDRGNQPQHF. CDR3 in DNA: TGTGCCATCAGTGAGGACAGGGGCAATCAGCCCCAGCATTTT. The chain links TRBV10-3 to TRBJ1-5; 7 nucleotides match TRBD1. Germline V CDR1 and CDR2: ENHRY, SYGVKD. Germline trimming cut 2 bases from V and 2 bases from J; bases unmatched to any gene: 0. The length of the CDR3 is 14 residues.

CDR3 in amino acids: CASSQGRQDGYTF. Written as DNA, the CDR3 is TGTGCCAGCAGCCAAGGGCGGCAGGACGGCTACACCTTC. The chain links TRBV4-2 to TRBJ1-2; D not resolved. The ends were cut back, 1 base at V and 8 bases at J, with 11 bases in the middle. Germline V lookup: CDR1 LGHNA, CDR2 YNFKEQ. This CDR3 region has 13 residues.

The rearrangement joins TRBV2 to TRBJ1-1; D is ambiguous. V lost 4 bases and J lost 2, with 11 bases in between. Germline V lookup: CDR1 SNHLY, CDR2 FYNNEI. The length of the CDR3 is 14 residues. In DNA, the CDR3 is TGTGCCAGCAGTGCGAGGGAAACTAACACTGAAGCTTTCTTT. It encodes CASSARETNTEAFF.

This chain joins TRBV5-1 and TRBJ2-5; 9 bases fit TRBD2. Per the germline V gene, CDR1 is SGHRS and CDR2 is YFSETQ. CDR3 length: 15 residues. V dropped 3 bases and J dropped 3; count of bases not matched to a gene: 6. Here the CDR3 reads CASSSGTSWEETQYF. The CDR3 DNA reads TGCGCCAGCAGCTCTGGGACTAGCTGGGAAGAGACCCAGTACTTC.

The chain recombines TRBV9 with TRBJ1-6, with D perhaps TRBD1 (5 bases). The CDR3 runs to 17 residues. Trimming shortened V by 2 bases and J by 0 bases, and 12 bases separated the two germline ends. Looked up from germline, CDR1 is SGDLS and CDR2 is YYNGEE. CDR3 sequence reads: CASSVMEGSSYNSPLHF. The CDR3 DNA is TGTGCCAGCAGCGTCATGGAGGGGAGCTCCTATAATTCACCCCTCCACTTT.